The 4 T cell receptor beta chains given below trace back to one sample, sequenced in a study of CD8 T cells in Susac syndrome. With random hexamers, reverse transcription was performed on about 0.5 to 1 ug of RNA. TCRdb itself ran the immunoSEQ multiplex PCR reads through MiXCR, one entry per CDR3 protein. The table lists under 200,000 distinct CDR3 sequences, 95% of them singletons. Sequencing was carried out using CD8+ T cells from PBMCs. Source of these receptors: a human donor with Susac syndrome.

As DNA, the CDR3 is TGTGCCAGCAGCGTAGTGGAGAGGTTGGACACTGAAGCTTTCTTT. This codes for CASSVVERLDTEAFF. The chain links TRBV9 to TRBJ1-1, with D unresolved. CDR1 SGDLS and CDR2 YYNGEE come from the germline V gene. V was clipped by 0 bases and J by 3 bases, with 12 bases between them. This CDR3 is 15 amino acids long.

The chain recombines TRBV9 with TRBJ1-5; unclear D gene. V lost 2 bases to trimming and J lost 3 bases, with 9 bases between them. Germline CDR1 and CDR2: SGDLS and YYNGEE. The CDR3 runs 14 residues. The CDR3 loop reads CASSVNSVNQPQHF. The CDR3 DNA is TGTGCCAGCAGCGTTAACAGCGTCAATCAGCCCCAGCATTTT. The entire variable domain, with the rest obtained from reference TRBV9 and TRBJ1-5, is as follows: DSGVTQTPKHLITATGQRVTLRCSPRSGDLSVYWYQQSLDQGLQFLIQYYNGEERAKGNILERFSAQQFPDLHSELNLSSLELGDSALYFCASSVNSVNQPQHFGDGTRLSIL.

V is TRBV30 and J is TRBJ2-5; D is tentatively TRBD1 or TRBD2 (6 bases each). CDR3 length: 14 residues. V lost 4 bases and J 2 bases, leaving 14 bases between the germline ends. The germline CDR1 and CDR2 sequences are GTSNPN and SVGIG (reference sequence). The CDR3 reads CAWNGGGPQETQYF. CDR3 DNA sequence: TGTGCCTGGAATGGAGGGGGGCCTCAAGAGACCCAGTACTTC. Drawing the rest from reference TRBV30 and TRBJ2-5, the complete variable domain is SQTIHQWPATLVQPVGSPLSLECTVEGTSNPNLYWYRQAAGRGLQLLFYSVGIGQISSEVPQNLSASRPQDRQFILSSKKLLLSDSGFYLCAWNGGGPQETQYFGPGTRLLVL.

CDR3 residues: CASSLAPRGGTGELFF. The CDR3 DNA reads as TGTGCCAGCAGCTTGGCGCCCAGGGGCGGCACCGGGGAGCTGTTTTTT. The V and J genes are TRBV5-6 and TRBJ2-2; D may be TRBD1 (6 bases). V lost 0 bases to trimming and J lost 4 bases, with 13 bases between them. The CDR3 contains 16 residues. In germline, CDR1 is SGHDT, CDR2 YYEEEE.